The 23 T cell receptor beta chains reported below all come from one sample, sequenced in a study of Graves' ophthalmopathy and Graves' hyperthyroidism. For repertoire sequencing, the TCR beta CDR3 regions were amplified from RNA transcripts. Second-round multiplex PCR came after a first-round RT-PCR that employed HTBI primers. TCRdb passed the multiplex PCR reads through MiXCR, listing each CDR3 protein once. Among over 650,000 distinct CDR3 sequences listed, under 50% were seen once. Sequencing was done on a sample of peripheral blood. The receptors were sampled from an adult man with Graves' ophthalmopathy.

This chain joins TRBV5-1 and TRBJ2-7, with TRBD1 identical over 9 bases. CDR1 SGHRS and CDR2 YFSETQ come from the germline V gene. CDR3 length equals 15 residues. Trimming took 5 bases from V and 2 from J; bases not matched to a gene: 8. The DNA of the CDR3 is TGCGCCAGCAGACAGTCCGGGACAGGGCCCTACGAGCAGTACTTC. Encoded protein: CASRQSGTGPYEQYF. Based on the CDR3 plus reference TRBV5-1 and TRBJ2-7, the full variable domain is KAGVTQTPRYLIKTRGQQVTLSCSPISGHRSVSWYQQTPGQGLQFLFEYFSETQRNKGNFPGRFSGRQFSNSRSEMNVSTLELGDSALYLCASRQSGTGPYEQYFGPGTRLTVT.

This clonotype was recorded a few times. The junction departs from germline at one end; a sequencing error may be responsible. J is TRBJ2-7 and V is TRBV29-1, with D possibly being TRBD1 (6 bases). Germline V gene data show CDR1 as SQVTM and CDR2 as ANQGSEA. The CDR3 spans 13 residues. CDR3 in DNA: TGTGCCTGGACTGCCCGACAGGACTACGAGCAGTACTTC. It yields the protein CAWTARQDYEQYF.

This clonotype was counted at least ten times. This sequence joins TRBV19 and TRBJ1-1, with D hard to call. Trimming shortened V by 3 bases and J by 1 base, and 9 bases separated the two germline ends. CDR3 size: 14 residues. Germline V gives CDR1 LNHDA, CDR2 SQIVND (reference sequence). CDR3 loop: CASSMVPQNTEAFF. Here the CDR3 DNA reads TGTGCCAGTAGTATGGTACCCCAGAACACTGAAGCTTTCTTT.

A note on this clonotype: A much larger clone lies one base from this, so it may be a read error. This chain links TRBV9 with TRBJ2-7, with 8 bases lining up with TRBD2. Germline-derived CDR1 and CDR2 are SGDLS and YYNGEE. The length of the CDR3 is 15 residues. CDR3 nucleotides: TGTGCCGGCAGCGTTTCCGGGAGGGCCTACGACGAGCAGTACTTC. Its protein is CAGSVSGRAYDEQYF.

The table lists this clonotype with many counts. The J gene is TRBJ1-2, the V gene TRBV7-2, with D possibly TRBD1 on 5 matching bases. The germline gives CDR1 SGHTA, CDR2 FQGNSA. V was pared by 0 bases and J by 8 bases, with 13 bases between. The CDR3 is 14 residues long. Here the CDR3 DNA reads TGTGCCAGCAGCTTAGCTGGGGGTCAGACAGGCTACACCTTC. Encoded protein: CASSLAGGQTGYTF.

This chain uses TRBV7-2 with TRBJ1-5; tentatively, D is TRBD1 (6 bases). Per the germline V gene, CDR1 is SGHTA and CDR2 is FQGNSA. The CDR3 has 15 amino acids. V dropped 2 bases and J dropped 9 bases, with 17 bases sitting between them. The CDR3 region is CASSLPPGTLGPQHF. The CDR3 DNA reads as TGTGCCAGCAGCTTACCCCCCGGGACACTGGGGCCCCAGCATTTT.

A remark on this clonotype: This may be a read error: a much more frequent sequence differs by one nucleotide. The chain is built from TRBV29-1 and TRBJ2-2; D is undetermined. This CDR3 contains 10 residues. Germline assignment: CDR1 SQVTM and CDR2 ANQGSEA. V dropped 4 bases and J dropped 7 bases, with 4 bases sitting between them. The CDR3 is CSVGYGELFF. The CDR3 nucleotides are TGCAGCGTTGGATACGGGGAGCTGTTTTTT.

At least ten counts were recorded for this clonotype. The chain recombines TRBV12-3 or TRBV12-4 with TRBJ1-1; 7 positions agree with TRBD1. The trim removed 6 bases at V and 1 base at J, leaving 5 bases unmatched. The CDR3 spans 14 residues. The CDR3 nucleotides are TGTGCCAGCAGGGCGTCAGGGGGGAACACTGAAGCTTTCTTT. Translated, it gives CASRASGGNTEAFF.

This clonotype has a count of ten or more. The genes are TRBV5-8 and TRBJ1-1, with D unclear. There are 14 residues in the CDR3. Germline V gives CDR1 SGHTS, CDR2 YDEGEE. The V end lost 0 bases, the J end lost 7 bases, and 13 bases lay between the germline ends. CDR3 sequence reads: CASSLVSSRNEAFF. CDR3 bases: TGTGCCAGCAGCTTGGTCTCCAGTCGCAATGAAGCTTTCTTT.

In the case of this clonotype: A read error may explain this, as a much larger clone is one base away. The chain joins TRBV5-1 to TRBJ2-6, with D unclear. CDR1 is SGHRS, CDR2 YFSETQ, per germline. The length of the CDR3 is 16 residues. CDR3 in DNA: TGCGCCGGCAGCTTGGCCGGAGATTCTGGGGCCAACGTCCTGACTTTC. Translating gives CAGSLAGDSGANVLTF.

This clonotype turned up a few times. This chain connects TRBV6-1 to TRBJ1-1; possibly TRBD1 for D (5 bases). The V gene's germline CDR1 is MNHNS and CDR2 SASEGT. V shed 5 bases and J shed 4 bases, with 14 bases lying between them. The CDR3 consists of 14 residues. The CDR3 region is CASSSPRVGTEAFF. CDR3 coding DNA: TGTGCCAGCAGTTCCCCCAGGGTGGGCACTGAAGCTTTCTTT.

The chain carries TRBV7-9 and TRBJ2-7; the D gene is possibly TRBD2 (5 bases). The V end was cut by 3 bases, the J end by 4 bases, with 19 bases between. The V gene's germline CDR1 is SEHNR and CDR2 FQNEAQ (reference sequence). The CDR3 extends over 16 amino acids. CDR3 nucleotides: TGTGCCAGCAGCTTGTCTTCTTCGCGGGCGACGTACGAGCAGTACTTC. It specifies CASSLSSSRATYEQYF.

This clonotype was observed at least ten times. As DNA, the CDR3 is TGTGCCAGCAGCGTAGGGGACAGCAATTATGGCTACACCTTC. This gives the protein CASSVGDSNYGYTF. The rearrangement links TRBV9 to TRBJ1-2; 7 nucleotides agree with TRBD1. This CDR3 has 14 amino acids. Germline CDR1 SGDLS, CDR2 YYNGEE. The V and J ends lost 0 bases and 5 bases, in that order; junction bases with no gene match: 4. The variable domain in full, completed from reference TRBV9 and TRBJ1-2, reads DSGVTQTPKHLITATGQRVTLRCSPRSGDLSVYWYQQSLDQGLQFLIQYYNGEERAKGNILERFSAQQFPDLHSELNLSSLELGDSALYFCASSVGDSNYGYTFGSGTRLTVV.

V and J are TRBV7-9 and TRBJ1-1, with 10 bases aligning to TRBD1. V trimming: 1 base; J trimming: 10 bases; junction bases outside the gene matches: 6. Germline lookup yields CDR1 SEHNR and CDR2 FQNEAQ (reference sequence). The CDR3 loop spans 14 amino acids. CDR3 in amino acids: CASSLEGDRGRAFF. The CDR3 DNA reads TGTGCCAGCAGCTTAGAAGGGGACAGGGGCCGAGCTTTCTTT.

The CDR3: CASSILGASTGELFF. The DNA of the CDR3 is TGTGCCAGTAGTATATTAGGGGCAAGCACCGGGGAGCTGTTTTTT. The chain couples TRBV19 to TRBJ2-2; possible D gene TRBD1, 5 bases. From germline, CDR1 is LNHDA and CDR2 SQIVND (reference sequence). Deletions cut 2 bases from V and 4 bases from J, with 11 bases between. The CDR3 sequence is 15 residues long. Drawing the rest from reference TRBV19 and TRBJ2-2, the complete variable domain is DGGITQSPKYLFRKEGQNVTLSCEQNLNHDAMYWYRQDPGQGLRLIYYSQIVNDFQKGDIAEGYSVSREKKESFPLTVTSAQKNPTAFYLCASSILGASTGELFFGEGSRLTVL.

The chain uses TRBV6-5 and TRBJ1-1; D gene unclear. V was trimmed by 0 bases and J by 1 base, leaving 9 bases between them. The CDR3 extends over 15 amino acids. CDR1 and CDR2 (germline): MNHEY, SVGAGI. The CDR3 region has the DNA TGTGCCAGCAGTTACTCGTACAGTTCGAACACTGAAGCTTTCTTT. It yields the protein CASSYSYSSNTEAFF.

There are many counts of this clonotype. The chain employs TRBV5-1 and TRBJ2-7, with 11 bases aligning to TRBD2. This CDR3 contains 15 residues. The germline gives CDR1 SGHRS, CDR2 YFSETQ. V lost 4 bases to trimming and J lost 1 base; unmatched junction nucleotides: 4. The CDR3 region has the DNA TGCGCCAGCAGCGCGGGACTAGCGGAATCCTACGAGCAGTACTTC. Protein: CASSAGLAESYEQYF.

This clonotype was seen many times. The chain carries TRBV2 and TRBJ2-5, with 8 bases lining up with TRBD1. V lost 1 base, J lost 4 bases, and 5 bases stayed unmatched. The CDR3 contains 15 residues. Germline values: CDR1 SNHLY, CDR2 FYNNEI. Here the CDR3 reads CASSEVPGGIETQYF. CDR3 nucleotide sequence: TGTGCCAGCAGTGAAGTCCCAGGGGGCATAGAGACCCAGTACTTC.

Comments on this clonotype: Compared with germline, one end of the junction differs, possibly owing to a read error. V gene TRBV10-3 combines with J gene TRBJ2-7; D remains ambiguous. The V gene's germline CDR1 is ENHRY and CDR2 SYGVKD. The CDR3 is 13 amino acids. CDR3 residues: CAIGEDKADEQYF. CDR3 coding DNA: TGTGCCATCGGTGAAGACAAGGCTGACGAGCAATACTTC.

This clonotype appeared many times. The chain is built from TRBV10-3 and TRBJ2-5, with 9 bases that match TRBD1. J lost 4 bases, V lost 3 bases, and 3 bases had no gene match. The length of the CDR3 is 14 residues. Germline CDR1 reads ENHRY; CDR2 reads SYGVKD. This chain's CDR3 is CAISDGTGSETQYF. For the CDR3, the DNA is TGTGCCATCAGTGACGGGACAGGGTCAGAGACCCAGTACTTC.

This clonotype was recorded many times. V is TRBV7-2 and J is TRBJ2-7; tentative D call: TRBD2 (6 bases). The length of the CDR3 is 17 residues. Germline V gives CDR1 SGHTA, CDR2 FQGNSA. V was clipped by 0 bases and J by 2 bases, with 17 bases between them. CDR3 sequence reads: CASSLASAGGIPYEQYF. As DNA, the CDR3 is TGTGCCAGCAGCTTAGCCTCCGCGGGCGGGATACCCTACGAGCAGTACTTC.

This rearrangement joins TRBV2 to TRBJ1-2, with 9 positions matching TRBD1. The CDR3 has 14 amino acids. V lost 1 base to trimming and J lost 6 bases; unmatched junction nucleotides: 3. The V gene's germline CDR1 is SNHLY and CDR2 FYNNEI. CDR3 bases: TGTGCCAGCAGTGAAGAGGACAGGGGCCATGGCTACACCTTC. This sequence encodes CASSEEDRGHGYTF.

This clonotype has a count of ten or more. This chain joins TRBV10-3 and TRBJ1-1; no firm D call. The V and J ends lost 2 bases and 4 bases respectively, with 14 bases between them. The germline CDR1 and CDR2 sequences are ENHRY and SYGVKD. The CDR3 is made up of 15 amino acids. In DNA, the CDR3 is TGTGCCATCAGTGAGCATTCAGAGGACGGCACTGAAGCTTTCTTT. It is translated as CAISEHSEDGTEAFF.